The 17 T cell receptor beta chains listed next were all sequenced from one sample in a study of molecular identifiers for immune sequencing clone quantification. TCRdb reprocessed the PCR reads via MiXCR and lists one record per CDR3 protein. The sample holds hundreds of thousands of distinct CDR3 sequences, 25% seen once. Sequenced: naive CD8+ T cells from blood, with Jurkat cell RNA spiked in. The subset here: FACS-sorted CD8+CD4-CCR7+CD45RA+ naive T cells. These receptors originate from a human donor in good health. Some libraries in this study had Jurkat cell RNA spiked in.

This clonotype was counted many times. This rearrangement joins TRBV7-2 to TRBJ2-1; 14 nucleotides agree with TRBD2. Germline trimming cut 0 bases from V and 3 bases from J; bases unmatched to any gene: 4. CDR1 and CDR2 (germline): SGHTA, FQGNSA. The CDR3 extends over 18 amino acids. The DNA of the CDR3 is TGTGCCAGCAGCTTAGCGACCGGGACTAGCGGGAGCTACAATGAGCAGTTCTTC. This encodes CASSLATGTSGSYNEQFF.

Ten or more counts support this clonotype. The CDR3 region is CASSRETLLGGTEAFF. The DNA for the CDR3 is TGTGCCAGCAGCCGCGAGACTCTCCTAGGGGGCACTGAAGCTTTCTTT. The chain is built from TRBV3-1 and TRBJ1-1, with D perhaps matching TRBD1 (6 bases). Per the germline V gene, CDR1 is LGHDT and CDR2 is YNNKEL (reference sequence). Deletions cut 4 bases from V and 4 bases from J, with 19 bases between. The CDR3 extends over 16 amino acids.

This clonotype has a count of ten or more. V usage is TRBV7-9 and J usage is TRBJ2-2; D remains unclear. The CDR3 sequence is 13 residues long. Trimming removed 1 base from V and 3 bases from J, with 3 bases in between. The germline V gene has CDR1 SEHNR and CDR2 FQNEAQ (reference sequence). For the CDR3, the DNA is TGTGCCAGCAGCTTAGACGACACCGGGGAGCTGTTTTTT. Protein product: CASSLDDTGELFF.

The table lists this clonotype with many counts. The chain carries TRBV4-2 and TRBJ2-3; possibly TRBD2 for D (5 bases). Germline values: CDR1 LGHNA, CDR2 YNFKEQ. Trimming removed 0 bases at V and 3 bases at J, with 10 bases between. The CDR3 runs to 15 residues. CDR3 sequence (DNA): TGTGCCAGCAGCCAAGAAAGCGGTTCGACAGATACGCAGTATTTT. Amino acid sequence: CASSQESGSTDTQYF.

This clonotype was counted only a few times. CDR3 amino acids: CASSVGQGSSYEQYF. DNA for the CDR3: TGTGCCAGTAGTGTCGGACAGGGTAGCTCCTACGAGCAGTACTTC. The J gene is TRBJ2-7, the V gene TRBV19; 8 bases line up with TRBD1. In germline, CDR1 is LNHDA, CDR2 SQIVND (reference sequence). Germline trimming cut 5 bases from V and 0 bases from J; bases unmatched to any gene: 6. CDR3 length: 15 amino acids.

In this sample, this clonotype turned up many times. The chain is built from TRBV20-1 and TRBJ1-1; tentatively, D is TRBD1 (5 bases). Germline CDR1 is DFQATT and CDR2 is SNEGSKA (reference sequence). The V gene lost 2 bases and the J gene lost 6 bases, with 10 bases spanning the gap. The CDR3 totals 12 residues. CDR3 coding DNA: TGCAGTGCTAGAACGCTGGGGGCTGAAGCTTTCTTT. Protein product: CSARTLGAEAFF.

The chain is built from TRBV3-1 and TRBJ2-5, with TRBD1 as a possible D gene (5 bases). CDR1 is LGHDT, CDR2 YNNKEL, per germline (reference sequence). The CDR3 is 15 residues long. V lost 4 bases to trimming and J lost 4 bases, with 16 bases between them. The CDR3 here is CASSRRDRQGETQYF. In DNA, the CDR3 is TGTGCCAGCAGCCGAAGAGACCGGCAGGGAGAGACCCAGTACTTC.

This chain uses TRBV25-1 with TRBJ1-6; no definite D call. The CDR3 totals 14 residues. Germline V gives CDR1 MGHDK, CDR2 SYGVNS. Trimming took off 11 bases at V and 7 bases at J, with 18 bases between the two ends. The CDR3 DNA reads TGTGCCTGTCGGCAGAATCGGCTCAATTCACCCCTCCACTTT. It specifies CACRQNRLNSPLHF.

In this sample, this clonotype turned up many times. The chain recombines TRBV6-5 with TRBJ2-7; the match to TRBD2 covers 11 bases. Germline lookup yields CDR1 MNHEY and CDR2 SVGAGI. After removal of 3 bases from V and 5 bases from J, the junction contained 3 bases not matched to a gene. This CDR3 is built from 14 residues. The CDR3 loop reads CASSYTSGSNEQYF. The CDR3 DNA is TGTGCCAGCAGTTATACTAGCGGGAGTAACGAGCAGTACTTC.

As regards this clonotype: Possible read error: a much larger clone is one base away. V gene TRBV29-1 combines with J gene TRBJ2-7, with TRBD2 as a possible D gene (7 bases). Germline CDR1 reads SQVTM; CDR2 reads ANQGSEA. CDR3 length: 16 residues. The CDR3 DNA reads as TGCCGCGTTGGGGGGGGGGCCGCGCCCCGGTCCTACGAGCAGTACTTC. Translation gives CRVGGGAAPRSYEQYF.

The rearrangement links TRBV19 to TRBJ2-7; 12 bases fit TRBD1. The CDR3 is 15 amino acids. V trimming: 5 bases; J trimming: 6 bases; junction bases outside the gene matches: 8. Germline CDR1 is LNHDA and CDR2 is SQIVND (reference sequence). The CDR3 reads CASSFSGQGASEQYF. In DNA, the CDR3 is TGTGCCAGTAGTTTCTCGGGACAGGGGGCAAGCGAGCAGTACTTC.

The chain uses TRBV19 and TRBJ1-1, with D hard to call. The CDR3 runs to 14 residues. V lost 2 bases and J 0 bases, leaving 7 bases between the germline ends. Germline V gene data show CDR1 as LNHDA and CDR2 as SQIVND (reference sequence). CDR3 region: CASSILAVNTEAFF. The CDR3 DNA sequence: TGTGCCAGTAGTATACTAGCGGTGAACACTGAAGCTTTCTTT. Looking up the rest from reference TRBV19 and TRBJ1-1 gives the full variable domain: DGGITQSPKYLFRKEGQNVTLSCEQNLNHDAMYWYRQDPGQGLRLIYYSQIVNDFQKGDIAEGYSVSREKKESFPLTVTSAQKNPTAFYLCASSILAVNTEAFFGQGTRLTVV.

The genes are TRBV14 and TRBJ2-7, with D possibly called TRBD1 or TRBD2 (5 bases each). Germline loops: CDR1 SGHDN, CDR2 FVKESK. With 2 bases removed from V and 3 bases from J, the gap between germline ends came to 11 bases. The CDR3 covers 14 residues. CDR3 nucleotides: TGTGCCAGCAGCCAAAAAGGGACCATCTACGAGCAGTACTTC. It is translated as CASSQKGTIYEQYF.

This chain uses TRBV20-1 with TRBJ2-7; TRBD2 is a possible D gene (5 bases). CDR3 length: 18 residues. Germline V gene sequence: CDR1 DFQATT, CDR2 SNEGSKA (reference sequence). Trimming shortened V by 6 bases and J by 3 bases, and 30 bases separated the two germline ends. The CDR3: CSAPSPGRDYTGNYEQYF. CDR3 coding DNA: TGCAGTGCCCCCTCGCCAGGTCGCGACTACACGGGAAACTACGAGCAGTACTTC.

This clonotype was detected many times. The rearrangement links TRBV30 to TRBJ2-3; possibly TRBD1 or TRBD2 for D (5 bases each). The CDR3 length is 15 residues. Germline CDR1 reads GTSNPN; CDR2 reads SVGIG (reference sequence). V lost 2 bases and J lost 4, with 16 bases in between. CDR3 amino acids: CAWSPPGRAADTQYF. The CDR3 DNA sequence: TGTGCCTGGAGTCCACCGGGACGGGCTGCAGATACGCAGTATTTT. Variable domain in full (rest from reference TRBV30 and TRBJ2-3): SQTIHQWPATLVQPVGSPLSLECTVEGTSNPNLYWYRQAAGRGLQLLFYSVGIGQISSEVPQNLSASRPQDRQFILSSKKLLLSDSGFYLCAWSPPGRAADTQYFGPGTRLTVL.

This clonotype has at least ten counts. The V gene is TRBV12-5, the J gene TRBJ2-3, with 9 bases that match TRBD1. V lost 4 bases and J lost 3; bases outside the gene matches: 2. The CDR3 totals 14 residues. The germline CDR1 and CDR2 sequences are LGHNT and FRNRAP. Written as DNA, the CDR3 is TGTGCTAGTGGTTCTGGACAGGGGACAGATACGCAGTATTTT. Its protein is CASGSGQGTDTQYF.

Note on this clonotype: A much larger clone differs from this one at a single base, so this may be a read error. The V call is TRBV29-1, the J call TRBJ1-1, with 10 bases identical to TRBD1. The CDR3 is made up of 15 amino acids. From germline, CDR1 is SQVTM and CDR2 ANQGSEA. The CDR3 DNA reads TGCAGCTTTGATTCATCCGGGACAGGGGTCGATGAAGCTTTCTTT. Residues: CSFDSSGTGVDEAFF.